The 5 T cell receptor beta chains below come from one sample, sequenced in a study of blood T cell repertoires in COVID-19. Only in-frame clones appear in the TCRdb table, and some are missing; sequencing was by immunoSEQ multiplex PCR. Of 270,000 or so clones detected, less than 90% appear once; the ten largest clones hold roughly 15%. Material: peripheral blood. These receptor sequences come from a human donor in a cohort sampled during active COVID-19.

The rearrangement uses TRBV27 and TRBJ2-1; 7 bases are a match to TRBD1. This CDR3 is built from 14 residues. CDR1 is MNHEY and CDR2 is SMNVEV in the germline V gene (reference sequence). The J segment lost 4 bases and the V segment lost 6 bases, leaving 6 bases of the junction unmatched. The CDR3 coding sequence is TGTGCCAGCAGCCGGACAGGAATTTACAATGAGCAGTTCTTC. It is translated as CASSRTGIYNEQFF.

The CDR3: CASSRPGTGGNEQFF. CDR3 nucleotide sequence: TGCGCCAGCAGCCGGCCCGGGACAGGAGGCAATGAGCAGTTCTTC. The rearrangement joins TRBV5-1 to TRBJ2-1, with 8 bases fitting TRBD1. The germline CDR1 and CDR2 sequences are SGHRS and YFSETQ. The CDR3 sequence is 15 residues long. With 4 bases clipped from V and 6 bases from J, the junction kept 9 bases outside the gene matches.

Points on this clone: The identical CDR3 is also encoded by other nucleotide sequences in the sample. This sequence joins TRBV6-1 and TRBJ1-1; 7 positions agree with TRBD1. The length of the CDR3 is 13 residues. V trimming: 0 bases; J trimming: 8 bases; junction bases outside the gene matches: 3. CDR1 and CDR2 (germline): MNHNS, SASEGT. This CDR3 is CASSEAQGVEAFF. For the CDR3, the DNA is TGTGCCAGCAGTGAAGCCCAGGGGGTAGAAGCTTTCTTT.

The J gene is TRBJ2-1, the V gene TRBV5-1; the match to TRBD2 covers 8 bases. V lost 0 bases to trimming and J lost 6 bases; unmatched junction nucleotides: 5. This CDR3 has 15 residues. The germline V gene has CDR1 SGHRS and CDR2 YFSETQ. CDR3 in amino acids: CASSLAAGRVNEQFF. CDR3 in DNA: TGCGCCAGCAGCTTGGCCGCCGGGAGGGTCAATGAGCAGTTCTTC.

The chain has TRBV28 and TRBJ1-3, with D unresolved. The CDR3 runs to 16 residues. The V and J ends lost 7 bases and 4 bases respectively, with 20 bases between them. Germline V CDR1 and CDR2: MDHEN, SYDVKM. CDR3 loop: CASNRDRIGGGNTIYF. CDR3 DNA: TGTGCCAGCAACCGAGACCGCATCGGAGGCGGAAACACCATATATTTT. The full variable domain, in which reference TRBV28 and TRBJ1-3 provide the parts outside the CDR3, is DVKVTQSSRYLVKRTGEKVFLECVQDMDHENMFWYRQDPGLGLRLIYFSYDVKMKEKGDIPEGYSVSREKKERFSLILESASTNQTSMYLCASNRDRIGGGNTIYFGEGSWLTVV.